This TCR beta chain was captured by sequencing in a study of T cells in Graves' hyperthyroidism and ophthalmopathy (dated by TCRdb to about 2019). For the wider study: Peripheral blood was sampled at the time of initial diagnosis, prior to any treatment. Once sampling was done, hyperthyroidism patients were given methimazole at a starting dose of 30 mg daily, whereas ophthalmopathy patients were given high-dose intravenous methylprednisolone. For training and testing, the 100 or so patients in the discovery cohort were randomly divided in a 7:3 ratio. TCR V-J signatures able to tell the groups apart were searched for in a discovery cohort of about a hundred patients, of whom roughly 42 had Graves' ophthalmopathy and some 60 had stable Graves' hyperthyroidism. The paper reports TCR Vbeta CDR3 sequencing of approximately 140 peripheral blood samples: some 41 ophthalmopathy, about 75 hyperthyroidism and roughly 17 progressor patients. Prospective prediction of ophthalmopathy was tested in an independent validation cohort consisting of roughly 19 hyperthyroidism patients and more than 15 patients who later progressed to ophthalmopathy. Thyroid tissue and blood T-cell repertoires from six or seven Graves' hyperthyroidism patients were also compared in the study.

Points the paper makes about the study in general: In validation, progression to ophthalmopathy was predicted by the model with roughly 71% sensitivity and just over 72% specificity, a median of approximately 7.1 months before onset. Most expanded thyroid clonotypes (frequency above 0.001) were also found in blood, which suggests that blood repertoires may mirror thyroid immune responses. A 13 V-J signature model separated ophthalmopathy from stable hyperthyroidism, with just over 85% sensitivity and just under 84% specificity in cross-validation and 80%/75% in testing. No statistical method was used to fix the sample size in advance, and group allocation was not hidden from the investigators.

The TCR beta CDR3 regions were amplified from RNA transcripts. The TCR CDR3 was subjected to a first round of RT-PCR using the HTBI primer set and the Qiagen OneStep RT-PCR kit. Libraries were constructed in a second round of multiplex PCR, after which size selection and purification were performed. The libraries were sequenced on an Illumina HiSeq2000 using paired-end 100 bp reads. On the study's bioinformatics: SOAPnuke was used to process the raw data, with reads discarded if the reads contained adapters or uncalled bases, had a mean Phred below 15, or lacked an exact constant-primer or identifier match. COPE v1.2.5 was used to merge high-quality paired reads, and clonotypes were defined as unique nucleotide sequences. Clonotypes were aligned to IMGT TRBV, TRBD and TRBJ reference segments using MiTCR v1.1. Only V-J combinations with frequency above 0.0001, covering 99.2% of repertoires, were analysed. The TCS score was defined as F50 (clonal expansion) divided by E x V (chaos), with BLOSUM62-based TCRdist calculated between CDR3 peptides within each V-J. Welch's t-statistics and random forest reduced just over 500 V-J features to under 15, which were used in a naive Bayes classifier (R e1071). The raw public reads went through TCRdb reprocessing: fastp at Q25, MiXCR clone calling, in-frame beta chains kept. Rows matching on CDR3 protein sequence are summarized as one entry with the most common DNA and genes. These V and J calls are TCRdb output, not the study's own analysis. Within this sample are 400,000 to 600,000 distinct CDR3 sequences, with 15% to 20% of them counted one time only. The top ten clones comprise around 32% of the sample.

With respect to this clonotype: The specificity of this receptor is unknown. It has no much larger one-base neighbor in the sample; base qualities were not kept.

Moderately to severely active disease, a Clinical Activity Score of at least 3, a NOSPECS grade of at least 4, and a duration under 3 months were present in ophthalmopathy patients. Any patient with an uncontrolled infection, another autoimmune disease, pregnancy or lactation was excluded. Diagnoses were established on the basis of clinical symptoms, serum thyroxine and TRAb, thyroid ultrasound, and orbital computed tomography. PBMCs were isolated from more than 8 ml of fresh peripheral blood by Ficoll-Paque density gradient centrifugation. Trizol reagent was used to extract total RNA, and RNA quality was then checked on an Agilent 2100 Bioanalyzer. Reading from cysteine to phenylalanine, the CDR3 counts 13 amino acids. Left in the record is the CDR3 DNA by itself, 39 bases read in frame from the first base. Relative to germline, V is 5 bases shorter and J is 6 bases shorter, with 14 bases between their ends. Reading the germline V gene gives CDR1 SNHLY and CDR2 FYNNEI.

This clonotype originated in a woman under 40 with Graves' ophthalmopathy. The sequence links TRBV2 to TRBJ2-7; the D gene is perhaps TRBD2, from 5 matching bases. The source material was blood. The CDR3 here reads CASSTSPSTEQYF. At the DNA level, the sequence is TGTGCCAGCAGTACTTCACCTAGCACCGAGCAGTACTTC.